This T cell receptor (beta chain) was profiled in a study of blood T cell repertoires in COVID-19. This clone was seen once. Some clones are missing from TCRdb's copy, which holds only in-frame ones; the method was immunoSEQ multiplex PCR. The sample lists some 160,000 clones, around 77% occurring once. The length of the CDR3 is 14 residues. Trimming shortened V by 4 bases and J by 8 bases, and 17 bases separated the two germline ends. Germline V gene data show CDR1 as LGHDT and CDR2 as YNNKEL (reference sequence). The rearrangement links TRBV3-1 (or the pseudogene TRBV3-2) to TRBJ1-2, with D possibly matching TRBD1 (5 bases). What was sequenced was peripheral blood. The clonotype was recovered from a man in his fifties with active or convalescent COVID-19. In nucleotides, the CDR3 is TGTGCCAGCAGCCCCCTGTTCGGGGGACGAGGCTACACCTTC. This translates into CASSPLFGGRGYTF.